This is a list of T cell receptor beta chains from one sample in a study of Ad26.COV2.S vaccination and SARS-CoV-2 variants. Profiling relied on immunoSEQ multiplex PCR, and the TCRdb table lists in-frame clones only, not all of them. The data show 300,000 to 350,000 clones, 80% to 90% seen once. The specimen was peripheral blood, collected in a trial of Ad26.COV2.S vaccine versus placebo. The receptors here all came from a person between 18 and 65 years old who received the Ad26.COV2.S COVID-19 vaccine or a placebo. Both conserved end residues are part of each CDR3. The order of the fields is J gene, V gene, CDR3 protein.

J: TRBJ1-2
V: TRBV19
CDR3: CASSIVPGPGQGDGYTF

J: TRBJ1-2
V: TRBV5-5
CDR3: CASSLPGPEGGYTF

J: TRBJ2-5
V: TRBV5-1
CDR3: CASSGGASGRASGETQYF

J: TRBJ2-7
V: TRBV28
CDR3: CASSLFGTGPSSTREQYF

J: TRBJ2-7
V: TRBV28
CDR3: CASRSGTGIHEQYF

J: TRBJ2-7
V: TRBV19
CDR3: CASSVRQGYEQYF

J: TRBJ2-2
V: TRBV5-4
CDR3: CASSLGGLVDTGELFF

J: TRBJ1-1
V: TRBV30
CDR3: CAWSRTFANTEAFF

J: TRBJ2-6
V: TRBV6-2/TRBV6-3
CDR3: CASSGLAGGTYSGANVLTF

J: TRBJ2-7
V: TRBV14
CDR3: CASSQRTGGYEQYF

J: TRBJ1-5
V: TRBV18
CDR3: CASSPRPSIGEQPQHF

J: TRBJ1-2
V: TRBV28
CDR3: CASSVNPGNYGYTF

J: TRBJ2-7
V: TRBV10-3
CDR3: CAISSSGGSYEQYF

J: TRBJ1-5
V: TRBV6-5
CDR3: CASSYSGQDQQPQHF

J: TRBJ1-1
V: TRBV7-8
CDR3: CASSLAEGVQAENTEAFF

J: TRBJ2-7
V: TRBV4-3
CDR3: CASSQDWEVSYEQYF

J: TRBJ2-7
V: TRBV12-3/TRBV12-4
CDR3: CASTPQYFGEQYF

J: TRBJ2-3
V: TRBV11-2
CDR3: CASSLEYSTDTQYF

J: TRBJ1-4
V: TRBV11-2
CDR3: CASSLVGQGALNEKLFF

J: TRBJ2-2
V: TRBV21-1
CDR3: CASIDPSSGKVGELFF

J: TRBJ2-1
V: TRBV5-8
CDR3: CASSLGGSPYNEQFF

J: TRBJ1-2
V: TRBV9
CDR3: CASSPTPGTGDYGYTF

J: TRBJ2-1
V: TRBV12-3/TRBV12-4
CDR3: CASSSVASDTQFF

J: TRBJ1-4
V: TRBV4-3
CDR3: CASSQEGAYAGEKLFF

J: TRBJ1-2
V: TRBV7-8
CDR3: CASSWDRVYGYTF

J: TRBJ2-3
V: TRBV7-2
CDR3: CASSLAMASGNTQYF

J: TRBJ2-7
V: TRBV3-1/TRBV3-2
CDR3: CASSQVPGGGSYEQYF

J: TRBJ1-5
V: TRBV6-2/TRBV6-3
CDR3: CASSPLRQPQHF

J: TRBJ2-1
V: TRBV4-3
CDR3: CASSQDNPGYNEQFF

J: TRBJ2-5
V: TRBV6-2/TRBV6-3
CDR3: CASSSLGRGLGFQETQYF

J: TRBJ2-7
V: TRBV6-5
CDR3: CATVQEIYEQYF

J: TRBJ1-1
V: TRBV7-9
CDR3: CASSWDKPEAFF

J: TRBJ2-7
V: TRBV6-5
CDR3: CASSYSYAPGLPVQYF

J: TRBJ1-5
V: TRBV28
CDR3: CASSNRGGYSNQPQHF

J: TRBJ2-7
V: TRBV7-2
CDR3: CASSAPGQRNWQYF

J: TRBJ1-2
V: TRBV4-3
CDR3: CASSQDRYIRGGYTF

J: TRBJ1-1
V: TRBV3-1/TRBV3-2
CDR3: CASSQGQGNSEAFF

J: TRBJ1-5
V: TRBV19
CDR3: CASSIVGTGVQPQHF

J: TRBJ1-2
V: TRBV5-4
CDR3: CASSLAVGREYGYTF

J: TRBJ1-4
V: TRBV28
CDR3: CASSLSGQVATNEKLFF

J: TRBJ2-7
V: TRBV6-5
CDR3: CASLHGGAYEQYF

J: TRBJ1-1
V: TRBV13
CDR3: CASSLGGTAEAFF

J: TRBJ1-2
V: TRBV4-3
CDR3: CASSQDRTAYGYTF

J: TRBJ2-2
V: TRBV7-8
CDR3: CASSLYLAGGPGELFF

J: TRBJ2-1
V: TRBV4-1
CDR3: CASSQDNAGGPYNEQFF

J: TRBJ2-7
V: TRBV19
CDR3: CASSIPGEASYEQYF

J: TRBJ1-5
V: TRBV7-2
CDR3: CASSIGQSNQPQHF

J: TRBJ1-6
V: TRBV9
CDR3: CASSSGMLGSYNSPLHF

J: TRBJ1-2
V: TRBV3-1/TRBV3-2
CDR3: CASSQVGQPNYGYTF

J: TRBJ2-7
V: TRBV28
CDR3: CASSLLGQGLYEQYF

J: TRBJ2-5
V: TRBV24-1
CDR3: CATSQTGPETQYF

J: TRBJ2-7
V: TRBV5-6
CDR3: CASSLPPLRDREGEQYF

J: TRBJ2-1
V: TRBV3-1/TRBV3-2
CDR3: CASSQGRGALVDEQFF

J: TRBJ2-5
V: TRBV15
CDR3: CATSRDRVGETQYF

J: TRBJ2-1
V: TRBV24-1
CDR3: CATSTPTGSSYNEQFF

J: TRBJ2-1
V: TRBV27
CDR3: CASSPYRVTNEQFF

J: TRBJ1-5
V: TRBV28
CDR3: CASTGNANQPQHF

J: TRBJ2-7
V: TRBV4-3
CDR3: CASSQVSGLAEYEQYF

J: TRBJ2-7
V: TRBV4-1
CDR3: CASSQGLAGGKYEQYF

J: TRBJ1-1
V: TRBV18
CDR3: CASSPRAGGTEAFF